Described below is a single T cell receptor beta chain sequence and its context. Antigen specificity is unknown. Mismatch with germline at one junction end may stem from a read error. These data are taken from a study of post-analysis software for immune sequencing data. Study-level results: Roughly five TRBV segments were significantly more frequent in patients than in controls. TRBV5-6, TRBV5-1 and TRBV20-1 were among these segments.

Carried by the TCR beta cDNA libraries were unique molecular identifiers. One entry per CDR3 protein, called by TCRdb with MiXCR from the PCR reads. The top ten clones hold 4.5% to 7.5% of a sample with about half a million distinct CDR3 sequences, approximately 31% of them seen once. This CDR3 contains 14 residues. Germline-derived CDR1 and CDR2 are SGDLS and YYNGEE. The chain couples TRBV9 to TRBJ2-7, with TRBD2 identical over 7 bases. Matching the DNA end better, TRBJ2-5 makes the J call doubtful. The sequence was obtained from a girl younger than 18 with multiple sclerosis. The specimen sequenced was blood. The DNA for the CDR3 is TGTGCCAGCAGCGTAGCTAGCGGACAAGGGACCCAGTACTTC. This sequence encodes CASSVASGQGTQYF.